The 23 T cell receptor beta chains below were found in one sample sequenced in a study of cytomegalovirus exposure and HLA in healthy donors (dated by TCRdb to the late 2010s). Libraries were prepared through the immunoSEQ multiplex PCR assay. The multiplex PCR relied on a mix of 60 forward primers for TCR Vbeta segments and 13 reverse primers for TCR Jbeta segments. TCRdb retrieved this table from immuneACCESS and kept in-frame rearrangements only. Not all clones are present; in checked studies, unresolved V genes account for under half, and no reason is known for the remainder. The sample table records fewer than 130,000 clones; approximately 79% of these occur just once. The ten top clones hold approximately 5.6% of the sample. Sequences were obtained from PBMCs. These receptors originate from a man in his thirties or forties in good health and CMV-seropositive.

This clone was seen only once. The chain recombines TRBV21-1 with TRBJ2-3; the D call TRBD1 from the table was never checked on the DNA. TRBV21-1 is tagged as a pseudogene. CDR3 size: 14 residues. The CDR3 spells CASNRDRATDTQYF. CDR3 in DNA: TGTGCCAGCAATCGGGACAGAGCCACAGATACGCAGTATTTT.

The chain is built from TRBV19 and TRBJ2-7, with 7 bases lining up with TRBD2. This CDR3 contains 14 residues. Germline lookup yields CDR1 LNHDA and CDR2 SQIVND (reference sequence). The trim removed 1 base at V and 3 bases at J, leaving 3 bases unmatched. This chain's CDR3 is CASSIALAVYEQYF. CDR3 bases: TGTGCCAGTAGTATAGCTCTAGCGGTCTACGAGCAGTACTTC.

This chain connects TRBV27 to TRBJ2-7; D possibly corresponds to TRBD2 (5 bases). This CDR3 spans 14 amino acids. Trimming shortened V by 5 bases and J by 7 bases, and 18 bases separated the two germline ends. Germline V CDR1 and CDR2: MNHEY, SMNVEV (reference sequence). The chain's CDR3 is CASSLGEGLDEQYF. In DNA form, the CDR3 reads TGTGCCAGCAGTCTGGGAGAGGGCCTTGATGAGCAGTACTTC.

This clone was found a few times. This rearrangement joins TRBV4-1 to TRBJ2-3; TRBD2 might be the D (5 bases). The CDR3 consists of 14 residues. Trimming took 4 bases from V and 6 from J, leaving 14 bases between them. CDR1 is MGHRA and CDR2 is YSYEKL in the germline V gene. This CDR3 reads CASSLDRPGDTQYF. In nucleotides, the CDR3 is TGCGCCAGCAGCCTGGACCGCCCGGGGGATACGCAGTATTTT.

The V call is TRBV10-3, the J call TRBJ2-2, with 7 bases aligning to TRBD1. Trimming took 0 bases from V and 0 from J; bases not matched to a gene: 4. CDR3 length: 17 amino acids. Per the germline V gene, CDR1 is ENHRY and CDR2 is SYGVKD. The DNA for the CDR3 is TGTGCCATCAGTGAGTCCATTACAGGGGCGAACACCGGGGAGCTGTTTTTT. Amino acids: CAISESITGANTGELFF.

This chain joins TRBV2 and TRBJ1-4; 7 nucleotides line up with TRBD1. The CDR3 is 15 residues long. Losses at the gene ends were 6 bases for V and 4 bases for J; bases not matched to a gene: 8. Germline loops: CDR1 SNHLY, CDR2 FYNNEI. The CDR3 nucleotides read TGTGCCAGCAGAAAACAGGGGTCTGGTAATGAAAAACTGTTTTTT. As protein: CASRKQGSGNEKLFF.

This chain links TRBV30 with TRBJ2-1, with D possibly matching TRBD2 (6 bases). Germline assignment: CDR1 GTSNPN and CDR2 SVGIG (reference sequence). V was clipped by 3 bases and J by 3 bases, with 12 bases between them. The CDR3 has 14 residues. The CDR3 sequence: CAWSRDSVYNEQFF. In nucleotides, the CDR3 is TGTGCCTGGAGCCGGGACTCGGTCTACAATGAGCAGTTCTTC.

The chain has TRBV7-6 and TRBJ2-7; D remains ambiguous. The CDR3 length is 12 residues. From germline, CDR1 is SGHVS and CDR2 FNYEAQ. Trimming took off 2 bases at V and 4 bases at J, with 6 bases between the two ends. The DNA of the CDR3 is TGTGCCAGCAGCTTATCGGGTTACGAGCAGTACTTC. It specifies CASSLSGYEQYF.

The rearrangement links TRBV11-2 to TRBJ2-7; D is possibly TRBD2 (5 bases). Germline V CDR1 and CDR2: SGHAT, FQNNGV. The V end lost 3 bases, the J end lost 5 bases, and 11 bases lay between the germline ends. The CDR3 is 13 residues long. DNA of the CDR3: TGTGCCAGCAGCTTCCCGCCGCGGGACGAGCAGTACTTC. It specifies CASSFPPRDEQYF.

The gene calls are TRBV7-9 and TRBJ2-7, with a weak D call TRBD2 (5 bases). This CDR3 is built from 15 residues. The germline CDR1 and CDR2 sequences are SEHNR and FQNEAQ (reference sequence). V was shortened by 1 base and J by 3 bases, with 13 bases between the two germline ends. In DNA form, the CDR3 reads TGTGCCAGCAGCTTAGGACACCAAGAGGGCTACGAGCAGTACTTC. This translates into CASSLGHQEGYEQYF.

The chain couples TRBV13 to TRBJ2-1, with 14 bases aligning to TRBD2. Per germline, CDR1 PRHDT and CDR2 FYEKMQ (reference sequence). The CDR3 is 16 residues long. The V segment lost 4 bases and the J segment 4 bases; nucleotides outside the gene matches: 3. CDR3 DNA sequence: TGTGCCAGCAGCTCCGGACTAGCGGGGGGTTACAATGAGCAGTTCTTC. It translates to CASSSGLAGGYNEQFF.

CDR3 coding DNA: TGTGCCAGCAGTGACCGGCTAGCGGGGGGGCCTGGGTTCTTC. Its protein product is CASSDRLAGGPGFF. V gene TRBV2 combines with J gene TRBJ2-1; 12 nucleotides agree with TRBD2. This CDR3 comprises 14 residues. The V gene end was trimmed by 3 bases and the J gene end by 15 bases; junction bases not matched to a gene: 9. Germline V gene lookup returns CDR1 SNHLY and CDR2 FYNNEI.

The rearrangement uses TRBV2 and TRBJ2-5; tentative D call: TRBD1 (5 bases). This CDR3 has 12 residues. Germline V gene sequence: CDR1 SNHLY, CDR2 FYNNEI. The V gene lost 8 bases and the J gene lost 5 bases, with 12 bases spanning the gap. In DNA form, the CDR3 reads TGTGCCAGCTTAGGGGTTGGGGAGACCCAGTACTTC. Translated: CASLGVGETQYF.

The J gene is TRBJ2-7, the V gene TRBV6-5, with D maybe TRBD1 (5 bases). V was trimmed by 8 bases and J by 2 bases, leaving 13 bases between them. Germline V gene sequence: CDR1 MNHEY, CDR2 SVGAGI. The CDR3 loop spans 13 amino acids. Here the CDR3 reads CASLGAGTYEQYF. The DNA of the CDR3 is TGTGCCAGCCTAGGGGCAGGGACCTACGAGCAGTACTTC.

The chain carries TRBV19 and TRBJ2-1; D not resolved. The V gene lost 10 bases and the J gene lost 10 bases, with 14 bases spanning the gap. Germline V gives CDR1 LNHDA, CDR2 SQIVND (reference sequence). The CDR3 runs to 11 residues. As DNA, the CDR3 is TGTGCCACCCTTAAAGCTAGGGAGCAGTTCTTC. As protein: CATLKAREQFF.

The chain combines TRBV19 with TRBJ1-2; 7 nucleotides agree with TRBD1. The V and J ends lost 4 bases and 4 bases, in that order; junction bases with no gene match: 12. CDR3 size: 16 residues. Germline V lookup: CDR1 LNHDA, CDR2 SQIVND (reference sequence). The CDR3 region has the DNA TGTGCCAGTAGTACCACCTACATGACAGGGTTCTATGGCTACACCTTC. Its translation: CASSTTYMTGFYGYTF.

This clone was found once. The V call is TRBV7-2, the J call TRBJ2-2, with D maybe TRBD2 (6 bases). The germline gives CDR1 SGHTA, CDR2 FQGNSA. V gave up 3 bases and J gave up 1 base, with 9 bases separating them. The CDR3 is 15 residues long. The CDR3 DNA sequence: TGTGCCAGCAGCTTGGAGGGGCGGAACACCGGGGAGCTGTTTTTT. Translation gives CASSLEGRNTGELFF.

The gene calls are TRBV27 and TRBJ1-2; D is unresolved. Trimming removed 2 bases from V and 4 bases from J, with 11 bases in between. This CDR3 spans 14 amino acids. Germline values: CDR1 MNHEY, CDR2 SMNVEV (reference sequence). The CDR3 coding sequence is TGTGCCAGCAGTTTAACCCCGGAGCTCTATGGCTACACCTTC. Amino acids: CASSLTPELYGYTF.

Only one count was recorded for this clone. The chain employs TRBV19 and TRBJ1-5; 8 bases line up with TRBD1. V lost 5 bases to trimming and J lost 5 bases; unmatched junction nucleotides: 2. The germline CDR1 and CDR2 sequences are LNHDA and SQIVND (reference sequence). The CDR3 extends over 13 amino acids. The CDR3 sequence: CASSAQGDQPQHF. CDR3 DNA sequence: TGTGCCAGTAGTGCACAGGGGGATCAGCCCCAGCATTTT.

The chain employs TRBV30 and TRBJ1-1; no reliable D call. Trimming left V 4 bases short and J 3 bases short, with 12 bases between. CDR3 size: 13 residues. Germline-derived CDR1 and CDR2 are GTSNPN and SVGIG (reference sequence). As DNA, the CDR3 is TGTGCCTGGATCCCGGGTTACGACACTGAAGCTTTCTTT. This sequence encodes CAWIPGYDTEAFF.

The gene calls are TRBV4-1 and TRBJ1-1; D is unresolved. Germline CDR1 MGHRA, CDR2 YSYEKL. This CDR3 has 12 residues. The V end was cut by 7 bases, the J end by 8 bases, with 14 bases between. CDR3 nucleotide sequence: TGCGCCAGCATGGCGCGCCCCGGGGAAGCTTTCTTT. Translated: CASMARPGEAFF.

This clone was picked up a small number of times. The chain recombines TRBV29-1 with TRBJ1-4, with unresolved D. In germline, CDR1 is SQVTM, CDR2 ANQGSEA. The germline V and J ends were trimmed by 6 bases and 8 bases, with 19 bases remaining between them. This CDR3 has 14 amino acids. The CDR3 loop is CSVGAGSAEEKLFF. The CDR3 region has the DNA TGCAGCGTAGGAGCGGGTTCGGCGGAAGAAAAACTGTTTTTT.

The gene calls are TRBV10-3 and TRBJ1-1; 8 bases align to TRBD1. Trimming cost V 0 bases and J 1 base; bases outside gene matches: 13. This CDR3 has 19 residues. Germline V CDR1 and CDR2: ENHRY, SYGVKD. The CDR3: CAISESPYRGGDPNTEAFF. The CDR3 DNA is TGTGCCATCAGTGAGTCCCCTTACAGGGGGGGCGATCCGAACACTGAAGCTTTCTTT.